These T cell receptor beta chains were read from a single sample in a study of T cells in Graves' hyperthyroidism and ophthalmopathy. TCRdb recomputed calls from the multiplex PCR reads with MiXCR, one row per CDR3 protein. The profile covers roughly 380,000 distinct CDR3 sequences, with 15% to 20% appearing a single time and roughly a sixth taken by the ten largest. The sequenced sample was blood. All receptors derive from a woman aged 40 to 50 with Graves' ophthalmopathy. CDR3s include the opening cysteine and the closing phenylalanine or tryptophan. The D gene is left open where the match is weak. Clone size is stated in some rows and not others, as once, few, many or a class when expanded.

clone size,V gene,D gene,J gene,CDR3 DNA,CDR3 protein
few,TRBV2,-,TRBJ1-2,TGTGCCAGCAGTGAAATGGGGGCTTTGAACTATGGCTACACCTTC,CASSEMGALNYGYTF
many,TRBV6-2/TRBV6-3,TRBD2,TRBJ2-2,TGTGCCAGCAGTTACTCGGGCGGGAGTAACACCGGGGAGCTGTTTTTT,CASSYSGGSNTGELFF
many,TRBV6-5,-,TRBJ1-5,TGTGCCAGCAGTACGACAGGCTCAAATCAGCCCCAGCATTTT,CASSTTGSNQPQHF
-,TRBV6-1,-,TRBJ2-5,TGTGCCAGCAGTGAAATAACGGGGACCTTCGATACCCAGTACTTC,CASSEITGTFDTQYF
many,TRBV29-1,-,TRBJ1-2,TGCAGCGTCTCGGGAGACGGCTACACCTTC,CSVSGDGYTF
many,TRBV20-1,TRBD2,TRBJ2-5,TGCAGTGCTATAGCGGGATGGTTTAAAGAGACCCAGTACTTC,CSAIAGWFKETQYF
many,TRBV11-2,TRBD1,TRBJ1-5,TGTGCCAGCAGCGGGGGACAGGGAAACTTTCGCCAGCATTTT,CASSGGQGNFRQHF
many,TRBV7-2,-,TRBJ2-7,TGTGCCGGCAGCATGACTGGAGTACCATCCTACGAGCAGTACTTC,CAGSMTGVPSYEQYF
-,TRBV19,-,TRBJ1-2,TGTGCCAGTAGTGCTACAGGAGAACGTGGCTACATCTTC,CASSATGERGYIF
-,TRBV10-3,TRBD1,TRBJ1-3,TGTGCCAGCAGTGAGTCGGACAGGGGGCTTGGAAACACCATATATTTT,CASSESDRGLGNTIYF
-,TRBV7-2,-,TRBJ1-1,TGTGCCAGCAGCCCGACCCGGACTCTGAACACTGAAGCTTTCTTT,CASSPTRTLNTEAFF
many,TRBV29-1,TRBD1,TRBJ2-7,TGCAGCGCCCGGGACAGGGAGGTCGGCGAGCAGTACTTC,CSARDREVGEQYF
many,TRBV28,TRBD1,TRBJ2-6,TGTGCCAGCAGTACAGGGGAACCTGGGGCCAACGTCCTGACTTTC,CASSTGEPGANVLTF